A selection of T cell receptor beta chains follows, all from one sample in a study of shared T cell receptors in the human thymus. TCRdb's table, derived via immunoSEQ multiplex PCR, lists solely in-frame clones and lacks some. The sample yields approximately 580,000 clones, approximately 78% seen once. This same sample was also taken into another study, of human thymus T cells.

The sample comprised thymocytes. All receptors derive from a boy younger than two with a congenital heart defect. Both conserved end residues are part of each CDR3. D genes are given only for firm matches. Only some rows state a clone size, as once, few, many or a class for expanded clones.

>TRBV11-2|.|TRBJ2-7|.
TGTGCCAGCAGCTCCTTGTTGGCAGTCCACGAGCAGTACTTC
CASSSLLAVHEQYF
>TRBV27|TRBD1|TRBJ1-2|once
TGTGCCAGCAGTTTAAGATCCCAGGGGGCTCAGAACTATGGCTACACCTTC
CASSLRSQGAQNYGYTF
>TRBV23-1|.|TRBJ1-5|.
TGCGCCAGCTCATCCCGAAGGGGATCCCATCAGCCCCAGCATTTT
CASSSRRGSHQPQHF
>TRBV14|TRBD2|TRBJ2-1|.
TGTGCCAGCAGCCAAGACCGATTAGCGGGAGGAGAAGAGCAGTTCTTC
CASSQDRLAGGEEQFF
>TRBV2|TRBD2|TRBJ2-7|.
TGTGCCAGCAGGAAACTGAGCGGGGGTCCCTACGAGCAGTACTTC
CASRKLSGGPYEQYF
>TRBV5-1|TRBD1|TRBJ2-3|.
TGCGCCAGCAGCTCCGACTCGGACAGGGGTAGCACAGATACGCAGTATTTT
CASSSDSDRGSTDTQYF
>TRBV5-1|.|TRBJ2-1|.
TGCGCCAGCAGCTTGGGCGCAGGGGCCACTCGTCCGAATGAGCAGTTCTTC
CASSLGAGATRPNEQFF
>TRBV30|TRBD2|TRBJ2-2|.
TGTGCCTGGAGTACCCCCCCCGGTAGCGGGAGCAACACCGGGGAGCTGTTTTTT
CAWSTPPGSGSNTGELFF
>TRBV10-3|.|TRBJ2-7|.
TGTGCCATCAGTGAGCTTGGGTGGCAGGGGAACTACGAGCAGTACTTC
CAISELGWQGNYEQYF
>TRBV29-1|.|TRBJ1-4|.
TGCAGCGTCACCGGGACTCCAACTAATGAAAAACTGTTTTTT
CSVTGTPTNEKLFF
>TRBV4-3|TRBD2|TRBJ2-7|.
TGCGCCAGCAGCCAAGACGTACTAGCGGACTCCTACGAGCAGTACTTC
CASSQDVLADSYEQYF
>TRBV5-8|TRBD2|TRBJ2-1|.
TGTGCCAGCAGCAGAATCCGACTAGCAAGGGGACCTTACAATGAGCAGTTCTTC
CASSRIRLARGPYNEQFF
>TRBV27|.|TRBJ2-7|.
TGTGCCAGCAGTTTTAAGGGGCACGAGGCCCCCTACGAGCAGTACTTC
CASSFKGHEAPYEQYF
>TRBV10-3|TRBD2|TRBJ2-1|.
TGTGCCATCAATGGACTAGCGGGAGTTCAGAATGAGCAGTTCTTC
CAINGLAGVQNEQFF
>TRBV27|.|TRBJ2-3|.
TGTGCCGGGGAGGTTAGGCCAACAGTGATCACAGATACGCAGTATTTT
CAGEVRPTVITDTQYF
>TRBV28|TRBD2|TRBJ2-2|.
TGTGCCAGCGGGTCCCGCTTACCAATAGCGGGTAACACCGGGGAGCTGTTTTTT
CASGSRLPIAGNTGELFF
>TRBV27|.|TRBJ2-3|.
TGTGCCAGCAGTTCCGGGACTGCCCGCACAGATACGCAGTATTTT
CASSSGTARTDTQYF
>TRBV4-3|TRBD2|TRBJ2-7|few
TGCGCCAGCAGCCAAGAATGGCGGGAGGGCCAGTACGAGCAGTACTTC
CASSQEWREGQYEQYF
>TRBV7-9|TRBD2|TRBJ2-3|.
TGTGCCAGCAGCTCGGGACTAGCGGGAACTGCAGATACGCAGTATTTT
CASSSGLAGTADTQYF
>TRBV27|TRBD2|TRBJ2-1|.
TGTGCCAGCAGTTTAAGGAAACTAGCGGGGGAACATGGGCAGTTCTTC
CASSLRKLAGEHGQFF
>TRBV14|.|TRBJ2-2|.
TGTGCCAGCAGCGCCATCCCAAAGACTAGGCCCGGGGAGCTGTTTTTT
CASSAIPKTRPGELFF
>TRBV14|.|TRBJ2-7|few
TGTGCCAGCAGCCAAGTCGGAGGACCCTACGAGCAGTACTTC
CASSQVGGPYEQYF
>TRBV5-6|.|TRBJ2-7|few
TGTGCCAGCAGCTGTCCGACGGGAAGCCCCGAGCAGTACTTC
CASSCPTGSPEQYF
>TRBV9|.|TRBJ2-5|.
TGTGCCAGCAGCGCCGGAGGGGCCAAGGAGACCCAGTACTTC
CASSAGGAKETQYF
>TRBV7-2|TRBD1|TRBJ1-1|.
TGTGCCAGCAGCACAGGGGGCGGTGAAGCTTTCTTT
CASSTGGGEAFF
>TRBV4-3|.|TRBJ1-2|.
TGCGCCAGCAGCCAAGGGTTGGCAGGGGAGAACTATGGCTACACCTTC
CASSQGLAGENYGYTF
>TRBV7-2|.|TRBJ2-7|.
TGTGCCAGCAGCTTAGGGGCCCCAGACGCCTACGAGCAGTACTTC
CASSLGAPDAYEQYF
>TRBV29-1|TRBD1|TRBJ1-1|.
TGCAGCGTTGAAGTGGCGGACAGGGTTGTTCCTTTCTTT
CSVEVADRVVPFF
>TRBV5-1|.|TRBJ2-5|.
TGCGCCAGCAGCTGGGACACCCATTACTTCCAGTACTTC
CASSWDTHYFQYF
>TRBV29-1|TRBD1|TRBJ2-3|.
TGCAGCGTTGAAGAGATAGGCCAAAACGATTCCGGGACAGGGGGGACAGATACGCAGTATTTT
CSVEEIGQNDSGTGGTDTQYF
>TRBV28|TRBD2|TRBJ2-7|few
TGTGCCAGCAGTTCAACTAGCGGGACCTACGAGCAGTACTTC
CASSSTSGTYEQYF
>TRBV6-1|.|TRBJ2-7|.
TGTGCCAGCAGGAAGGACAGGCCGGGAGGGGAGCAGTACTTC
CASRKDRPGGEQYF
>TRBV5-6|TRBD1|TRBJ2-1|.
TGTGCCAGCAGCTTGGAGGACAGGGGCTACCATGAGCAGTTCTTC
CASSLEDRGYHEQFF
>TRBV6-6|TRBD1|TRBJ1-5|.
TGTGCCAGCAGTCGACAGGGGAATCAGCCCCAGCATTTT
CASSRQGNQPQHF
>TRBV15|TRBD1|TRBJ2-3|.
TGTGCCACCAGCAGGTTTTTGAGGGGGCGAGGGAAAGATACGCAGTATTTT
CATSRFLRGRGKDTQYF
>TRBV30|.|TRBJ2-1|.
TGTGCCTGTAAGCTGGGACTCATTAGGTATGAGCAGTTCTTC
CACKLGLIRYEQFF
>TRBV5-5|.|TRBJ1-5|.
TGTGCCAGCAGCTTTAGAGGGTTTCCCGCGGAGCCCCAGCATTTT
CASSFRGFPAEPQHF
>TRBV6-5|TRBD1|TRBJ2-7|.
TGTGCCAGCAGTTTAAGGACAGGGGGCTACGAGCAGTACTTC
CASSLRTGGYEQYF
>TRBV4-1|.|TRBJ2-3|.
TGCGCCAGCAGCCAAGTTGGCCGGGAGTTCACAGATACGCAGTATTTT
CASSQVGREFTDTQYF
>TRBV18|.|TRBJ2-5|.
TGTGCCAGCTCACGCTACGGGACACTACTTCAAGAGACCCAGTACTTC
CASSRYGTLLQETQYF
>TRBV19|.|TRBJ2-7|.
TGTGCCAGTAGTCCTCGGCGGAACTACGAGCAGTACTTC
CASSPRRNYEQYF
>TRBV7-2|.|TRBJ1-5|.
TGTGCCAGCAGCTTAGAGGGGGGGGGCAATCAGCCCCAGCATTTT
CASSLEGGGNQPQHF
>TRBV11-2|TRBD2|TRBJ2-7|.
TGTGCCAGCAGCTTAGATGAGGGACTAGCGGGAGAGGAGAGCTCCTACGAGCAGTACTTC
CASSLDEGLAGEESSYEQYF
>TRBV9|.|TRBJ1-1|.
TGTGCCAGCAGCTTAGGGGCTAACACTGAAGCTTTCTTT
CASSLGANTEAFF
>TRBV14|TRBD2|TRBJ2-7|.
TGTGCCAGCAGCCAAGATAGGGGGCTAGCGGGAGACGAGCAGTACTTC
CASSQDRGLAGDEQYF
>TRBV4-3|TRBD2|TRBJ2-7|once
TGCGCCAGCAGCCAAGATCAGTTAGTTCGAGCGGGAGGGATCTACGAGCAGTACTTC
CASSQDQLVRAGGIYEQYF
>TRBV2|TRBD1|TRBJ2-1|.
TGTGTCTCTAACAGGGGCTCCTACAATGAGCAGTTCTTC
CVSNRGSYNEQFF
>TRBV5-1|TRBD2|TRBJ2-3|.
TGCGCCAGCAGGCCAAGCGGGAGGACAGATACGCAGTATTTT
CASRPSGRTDTQYF
>TRBV6-4|TRBD1|TRBJ1-2|.
TGTGCCAGCAGTCTGCTTCCCGGGACAGCTCCTTTTAACTATGGCTACACCTTC
CASSLLPGTAPFNYGYTF
>TRBV29-1|.|TRBJ2-1|.
TGCAGCGTTTTAAAGCGGACTCACTCCTACAATGAGCAGTTCTTC
CSVLKRTHSYNEQFF
>TRBV5-1|TRBD1|TRBJ2-1|.
TGCGCCAGCAGCGTCTCACAGGGGTTGTCCTACAATGAGCAGTTCTTC
CASSVSQGLSYNEQFF
>TRBV29-1|TRBD2|TRBJ2-1|.
TGCAGCGCCAGGACTAGCGGGAGTATCGGTGAGCAGTTCTTC
CSARTSGSIGEQFF
>TRBV5-4|TRBD2|TRBJ2-7|.
TGTGCCAGCAGCCCGAGCGGGAGGGGCCACGAGCAGTACTTC
CASSPSGRGHEQYF
>TRBV6-6|TRBD1|TRBJ1-5|.
TGTGCCAGCAGCAGGGGACAGGAATGCGGTCAGCCCCAGCATTTT
CASSRGQECGQPQHF
>TRBV10-3|TRBD1|TRBJ2-7|.
TGTGCCATCAGCGATCCCGATCGGGACAGGGATTTTTCGTGGCCCTACGAGCAGTACTTC
CAISDPDRDRDFSWPYEQYF
>TRBV5-6|TRBD2|TRBJ2-7|.
TGTGCCAGCAGCTCATTAGCGGGAGGTACCTACGAGCAGTACTTC
CASSSLAGGTYEQYF
>TRBV2|TRBD2|TRBJ2-7|.
TGTGCCAGCAGTGGCGGACTAGCGGGAGAGTACGAGCAGTACTTC
CASSGGLAGEYEQYF
>TRBV28|TRBD1|TRBJ2-2|.
TGTGCCAGCAGACTCAAGACAGGGGGGGACACCGGGGAGCTGTTTTTT
CASRLKTGGDTGELFF
>TRBV2|TRBD2|TRBJ2-5|.
TGTGCCAGCACTAGACCGGGACTAGCGGGAGTGGAGACCCAGTACTTC
CASTRPGLAGVETQYF